The 28 T cell receptor beta chains below all came from one sample that was sequenced in a study of T cells in Graves' hyperthyroidism and ophthalmopathy. The TCR beta CDR3 regions underwent amplification using RNA transcripts as the source. The HTBI primer set drove a first-round RT-PCR of the TCR CDR3. MiXCR, run by TCRdb on the multiplex PCR reads, gives a single entry per CDR3 protein. There are 800,000 or so distinct CDR3 sequences in the sample; approximately 40% occur only once, and 8% to 9% lies in the top ten. Sample: blood. These receptors came from a man aged 18 to 35 with Graves' hyperthyroidism.

The chain combines TRBV5-6 with TRBJ1-3; no clear D gene. The CDR3 has 15 amino acids. The germline CDR1 and CDR2 sequences are SGHDT and YYEEEE. V dropped 1 base and J dropped 0 bases, with 8 bases sitting between them. The CDR3 is CASSLPPSSGNTIYF. The CDR3 DNA is TGTGCCAGCAGCTTGCCCCCTAGCTCTGGAAACACCATATATTTT. The whole variable domain, remainder taken from reference TRBV5-6 and TRBJ1-3, is DAGVTQSPTHLIKTRGQQVTLRCSPKSGHDTVSWYQQALGQGPQFIFQYYEEEERQRGNFPDRFSGHQFPNYSSELNVNALLLGDSALYLCASSLPPSSGNTIYFGEGSWLTVV.

This chain links TRBV7-9 with TRBJ2-7; 12 bases align to TRBD2. The germline gives CDR1 SEHNR, CDR2 FQNEAQ (reference sequence). Trimming at V came to 4 bases and at J to 6 bases, leaving 19 bases not matched to a gene. The CDR3 consists of 19 residues. Here the CDR3 DNA reads TGTGCCAGCAGCTCAGCCGGGACAGGGAAGACTAGCGGGAGTGGCGAGCAGTACTTC. Encoded protein: CASSSAGTGKTSGSGEQYF.

The table lists this clonotype with many counts. The rearrangement joins TRBV7-8 to TRBJ2-5; 9 nucleotides match TRBD1. With V trimmed by 1 base and J by 7 bases, 1 base remained unmatched. Germline-derived CDR1 and CDR2 are SGHVS and FQNEAQ. The CDR3 extends over 13 amino acids. CDR3 sequence: CASSLGTGVTQYF. CDR3 DNA sequence: TGTGCCAGCAGCTTAGGGACAGGGGTGACCCAGTACTTC. The full variable domain, completed using reference TRBV7-8 and TRBJ2-5, is GAGVSQSPRYKVAKRGQDVALRCDPISGHVSLFWYQQALGQGPEFLTYFQNEAQLDKSGLPSDRFFAERPEGSVSTLKIQRTQQEDSAVYLCASSLGTGVTQYFGPGTRLLVL.

About this clonotype: This could be a read error, since a much larger clone is one nucleotide away. The genes are TRBV7-9 and TRBJ1-6, with D maybe TRBD1 (6 bases). The CDR3 contains 14 residues. The germline V gene encodes CDR1 SEHNR and CDR2 FQNEAQ (reference sequence). The CDR3 DNA is TGTACCAGCTCTCAGGACAGCCTTTATTCACCCCTCCACTTT. Translation: CTSSQDSLYSPLHF.

This clonotype was counted a single time. The rearrangement uses TRBV9 and TRBJ2-7; the D gene is possibly TRBD1 (5 bases). The CDR3 has 14 amino acids. V gave up 4 bases and J gave up 2 bases, with 13 bases separating them. Germline CDR1 reads SGDLS; CDR2 reads YYNGEE. CDR3 residues: CASSPLGQAYEQYF. The CDR3 nucleotides read TGTGCCAGCAGCCCCCTCGGACAAGCCTACGAGCAGTACTTC.

This clonotype was counted at least ten times. In DNA form, the CDR3 reads TGTGCCAGTAGTACCCGGGACGGTAGCAATCAGCCCCAGCATTTT. Amino acids: CASSTRDGSNQPQHF. The rearrangement links TRBV19 to TRBJ1-5; D is possibly TRBD1 (5 bases). The CDR3 sequence is 15 residues long. V lost 4 bases and J lost 0, with 10 bases in between. Germline lookup yields CDR1 LNHDA and CDR2 SQIVND (reference sequence). Combining the CDR3 with reference TRBV19 and TRBJ1-5 gives the whole variable domain DGGITQSPKYLFRKEGQNVTLSCEQNLNHDAMYWYRQDPGQGLRLIYYSQIVNDFQKGDIAEGYSVSREKKESFPLTVTSAQKNPTAFYLCASSTRDGSNQPQHFGDGTRLSIL.

The V gene is TRBV19, the J gene TRBJ2-7, with D possibly matching TRBD2 (5 bases). Germline CDR1 and CDR2: LNHDA and SQIVND (reference sequence). V dropped 7 bases and J dropped 2 bases, with 15 bases sitting between them. The CDR3 totals 14 residues. CDR3 sequence: CASTGISTPYEQYF. The CDR3 nucleotides read TGTGCCAGTACGGGGATTTCTACCCCCTACGAGCAGTACTTC.

On this clonotype: A junction boundary mismatches the germline segment, possibly from a read error. The chain carries TRBV15 and TRBJ2-5, with D hard to call. The CDR3 has 14 residues. Looked up from germline, CDR1 is LNHNV and CDR2 is YYDKDF (reference sequence). Written as DNA, the CDR3 is TGTGCCGCCAGCAGAGATTATAGGGAAGAGACCCAGTACTTC. Residues: CAASRDYREETQYF.

The gene calls are TRBV9 and TRBJ2-2; the D call may be TRBD1 or TRBD2 (5 bases each). The CDR3 sequence is 16 residues long. The ends were cut back, 0 bases at V and 5 bases at J, with 14 bases in the middle. Per the germline V gene, CDR1 is SGDLS and CDR2 is YYNGEE. The CDR3, as DNA: TGTGCCAGCAGCGTAGCTAATGGGGGAAGAACCGGGGAGCTGTTTTTT. This codes for CASSVANGGRTGELFF.

This clonotype appeared once. This chain links TRBV7-2 with TRBJ1-1; a possible D gene is TRBD1 (6 bases). The germline gives CDR1 SGHTA, CDR2 FQGNSA. Trimming stripped 5 bases from V and 7 bases from J, with 14 bases between. The CDR3 has 13 residues. The CDR3 nucleotides read TGTGCCAGCAGCAAACAGGGAATCGGTGAAGCTTTCTTT. It is translated as CASSKQGIGEAFF.

This clonotype showed up just a few times. At one boundary the junction diverges from the germline segment, which might be a read error. The chain recombines TRBV5-1 with TRBJ2-7, with TRBD1 as a possible D gene (6 bases). This CDR3 contains 14 residues. Per germline, CDR1 SGHRS and CDR2 YFSETQ. In nucleotides, the CDR3 is TGTGCCAGCAGCTTACAGGACAGAGTCTACGAGCAGTACTTC. Encoded protein: CASSLQDRVYEQYF.

This clonotype was seen a handful of times. The V call is TRBV29-1, the J call TRBJ2-7, with D possibly being TRBD2 (7 bases). The CDR3 length is 17 residues. The germline V and J ends were trimmed by 2 bases and 3 bases, with 23 bases remaining between them. Germline CDR1 SQVTM, CDR2 ANQGSEA. CDR3 region: CSVERGGSGYQDYEQYF. DNA for the CDR3: TGCAGCGTTGAAAGGGGGGGTAGTGGGTACCAAGACTACGAGCAGTACTTC.

As for this clonotype: This CDR3 fails to terminate in the conserved phenylalanine or tryptophan, so it likely reflects a read error. The V and J genes are TRBV7-9 and TRBJ1-1; D ambiguous. In germline, CDR1 is SEHNR, CDR2 FQNEAQ (reference sequence). This CDR3 has 14 residues. V lost 5 bases and J lost 5, with 15 bases in between. CDR3 loop: CASSPGRGGTEAFL. Written as DNA, the CDR3 is TGTGCCAGCAGCCCAGGACGGGGAGGGACTGAAGCTTTCCTT.

In its sample, this clonotype was seen many times. This chain uses TRBV2 with TRBJ1-2; D is perhaps TRBD1 (6 bases). CDR3 length: 14 amino acids. V gave up 2 bases and J gave up 0 bases, with 7 bases separating them. CDR1 and CDR2 (germline): SNHLY, FYNNEI. In DNA form, the CDR3 reads TGTGCCAGCAGTGAAAACAGGGCTAACTATGGCTACACCTTC. This sequence encodes CASSENRANYGYTF. Based on the CDR3 plus reference TRBV2 and TRBJ1-2, the full variable domain is EPEVTQTPSHQVTQMGQEVILRCVPISNHLYFYWYRQILGQKVEFLVSFYNNEISEKSEIFDDQFSVERPDGSNFTLKIRSTKLEDSAMYFCASSENRANYGYTFGSGTRLTVV.

This clonotype was picked up a small number of times. The chain couples TRBV3-1 to TRBJ2-5; weak D call: TRBD2 (6 bases). CDR3 length: 13 residues. Germline values: CDR1 LGHDT, CDR2 YNNKEL (reference sequence). The V end was cut by 6 bases, the J end by 4 bases, with 12 bases between. In DNA, the CDR3 is TGTGCCAGCAGTCAACTAGCCCGAGAGACCCAGTACTTC. This codes for CASSQLARETQYF.

Turning to this clonotype: This may be a read error: a much more frequent sequence differs by one nucleotide. The chain has TRBV2 and TRBJ2-5; 7 nucleotides agree with TRBD2. Germline loops: CDR1 SNHLY, CDR2 FYNNEI. The CDR3 length is 12 residues. The V gene end was trimmed by 6 bases and the J gene end by 5 bases; junction bases not matched to a gene: 3. The CDR3 DNA follows: TGTGCCAGCAGACTAGCGCCGGAGACCCAGTACTTC. This sequence encodes CASRLAPETQYF.

The chain is built from TRBV10-3 and TRBJ2-2; TRBD2 aligns across 8 bases. Germline assignment: CDR1 ENHRY and CDR2 SYGVKD. With 0 bases clipped from V and 4 bases from J, the junction kept 7 bases outside the gene matches. The CDR3 is 17 amino acids. As DNA, the CDR3 is TGTGCCATCAGTGAGTCGGACGGGAGGGCGGGCACCGGGGAGCTGTTTTTT. Translated, it gives CAISESDGRAGTGELFF.

This clonotype was counted at least ten times. This is likely a read error, given that the CDR3 carries no conserved phenylalanine or tryptophan at its end. No DNA is shown, since the ends of the CDR3 on it are uncertain; the CDR3 is the one TCRdb lists. The chain has TRBV14 and TRBJ1-1; the table's TRBD1 call for D was not verified on the DNA. CDR1 SGHDN and CDR2 FVKESK come from the germline V gene. The CDR3 has 9 residues if both end residues are counted. CDR3 loop: CASSQGAGG.

This rearrangement joins TRBV2 to TRBJ1-1; D is ambiguous. The CDR3 loop spans 14 amino acids. The germline gives CDR1 SNHLY, CDR2 FYNNEI. Between the trimmed V and J ends, which lost 0 bases and 4 bases, there was a span of 9 bases. The CDR3 sequence is CASSEAGTATEAFF. CDR3 in DNA: TGTGCCAGCAGTGAAGCGGGCACAGCCACTGAAGCTTTCTTT. The entire variable domain, with the rest obtained from reference TRBV2 and TRBJ1-1, is as follows: EPEVTQTPSHQVTQMGQEVILRCVPISNHLYFYWYRQILGQKVEFLVSFYNNEISEKSEIFDDQFSVERPDGSNFTLKIRSTKLEDSAMYFCASSEAGTATEAFFGQGTRLTVV.

The chain joins TRBV20-1 to TRBJ2-5, with TRBD2 matching over 7 bases. This CDR3 is built from 14 residues. Germline CDR1 DFQATT, CDR2 SNEGSKA (reference sequence). J was trimmed by 0 bases and V by 6 bases; bases with no gene match: 7. The CDR3 loop reads CSAPREVNQETQYF. CDR3 DNA: TGCAGTGCCCCCCGGGAGGTGAACCAAGAGACCCAGTACTTC.

The V and J genes are TRBV6-4 and TRBJ2-1; 7 nucleotides line up with TRBD1. Germline V gives CDR1 MRHNA, CDR2 SNTAGT. The V segment lost 3 bases and the J segment 9 bases; nucleotides outside the gene matches: 5. CDR3 length equals 13 residues. CDR3 residues: CASSELGQVEQFF. The CDR3 coding sequence is TGTGCCAGCAGTGAACTCGGACAGGTTGAGCAGTTCTTC.

With respect to this clonotype: A much more abundant neighbour one base away suggests this may be a read error. As DNA, the CDR3 is TGTGCCGGCAGCCTAGGACAGTTCGGGGAGCAGTACTTC. It yields the protein CAGSLGQFGEQYF. The chain carries TRBV7-9 and TRBJ2-7; TRBD1 is a possible D gene (6 bases). CDR1 is SEHNR, CDR2 FQNEAQ, per germline (reference sequence). This CDR3 is built from 13 residues.

This clonotype was detected a few times. The chain joins TRBV4-1 to TRBJ1-2; D is undetermined. CDR1 MGHRA and CDR2 YSYEKL come from the germline V gene. Trimming pared 1 base from V and 4 bases from J, leaving 16 bases between. CDR3 length: 16 amino acids. The CDR3 DNA reads TGCGCCAGCAGCCAAGGAGAAACACGGGAAGGCTATGGCTACACCTTC. Protein product: CASSQGETREGYGYTF.

This clonotype was seen a handful of times. The chain has TRBV7-2 and TRBJ2-7, with a possible D match to TRBD2 (5 bases). The CDR3 spans 15 residues. Germline V lookup: CDR1 SGHTA, CDR2 FQGNSA. The germline V and J ends were trimmed by 6 bases and 1 base, with 16 bases remaining between them. CDR3 nucleotide sequence: TGTGCCAGCAGTTCGCCGGGATCCTCTTCCTACGAGCAGTACTTC. Amino acids: CASSSPGSSSYEQYF.

The chain uses TRBV7-2 and TRBJ2-7; 8 bases agree with TRBD2. Germline V lookup: CDR1 SGHTA, CDR2 FQGNSA. The junction had 13 bases not matched to a gene; V was cut back by 8 bases and J by 7 bases. This CDR3 comprises 14 residues. The CDR3 spells CASGGSGSLGEQYF. As DNA, the CDR3 is TGTGCCAGCGGGGGAAGCGGGAGTCTGGGGGAGCAGTACTTC.

The V call is TRBV14, the J call TRBJ2-5, with 13 positions matching TRBD2. The CDR3 runs to 15 residues. Trimming removed 3 bases from V and 5 bases from J; junction bases left unmatched: 3. The V gene's germline CDR1 is SGHDN and CDR2 FVKESK. This CDR3 is CASSHRTSGSETQYF. CDR3 coding DNA: TGTGCCAGCAGCCATCGGACTAGCGGGAGTGAGACCCAGTACTTC.

Only a few counts were recorded for this clonotype. The J gene is TRBJ2-7, the V gene TRBV9, with TRBD1 as a possible D gene (6 bases). CDR3 length: 13 residues. CDR1 SGDLS and CDR2 YYNGEE come from the germline V gene. Trimming left V 5 bases short and J 3 bases short, with 12 bases between. The CDR3 here is CASRTGHNYEQYF. The CDR3 nucleotides read TGTGCCAGCAGAACGGGACACAACTACGAGCAGTACTTC. Full variable domain (remainder filled in from reference TRBV9 and TRBJ2-7): DSGVTQTPKHLITATGQRVTLRCSPRSGDLSVYWYQQSLDQGLQFLIQYYNGEERAKGNILERFSAQQFPDLHSELNLSSLELGDSALYFCASRTGHNYEQYFGPGTRLTVT.

The V call is TRBV2, the J call TRBJ2-5; a possible D gene is TRBD2 (6 bases). Germline CDR1 is SNHLY and CDR2 is FYNNEI. This CDR3 region has 15 residues. The germline V and J ends were trimmed by 4 bases and 5 bases, with 17 bases remaining between them. The CDR3 nucleotides read TGTGCCAGCAGTGTCGGGGGAGTCGGTCGGGAGACCCAGTACTTC. Protein: CASSVGGVGRETQYF.